Below are 28 T cell receptor beta chains sequenced from a single sample in a study of blood T cell repertoires in COVID-19. TCRdb's copy holds only in-frame clones and misses some; the assay was immunoSEQ multiplex PCR. The sample includes some 130,000 clones, around 80% seen only once; the top ten take 1.9%. The sequenced sample consisted of peripheral blood. All receptors derive from a man between 65 and 80 years old with acute or convalescent COVID-19.

The V call is TRBV28, the J call TRBJ2-2, with 8 bases fitting TRBD2. CDR3 length: 15 amino acids. V lost 1 base and J lost 6; bases outside the gene matches: 4. CDR1 and CDR2 from the germline V gene are MDHEN and SYDVKM. CDR3 protein: CASSLSGGAAGELFF. The CDR3, as DNA: TGTGCCAGCAGTTTATCGGGGGGGGCCGCCGGGGAGCTGTTTTTT.

The chain uses TRBV5-1 and TRBJ2-1; 11 bases are a match to TRBD1. The CDR3 is 16 residues long. Germline-derived CDR1 and CDR2 are SGHRS and YFSETQ. V trimming: 0 bases; J trimming: 9 bases; junction bases outside the gene matches: 8. DNA of the CDR3: TGCGCCAGCAGCTTGGAAATTGGGACAGGGGGGAGTGAGCAGTTCTTC. Residues: CASSLEIGTGGSEQFF. Together with reference TRBV5-1 and TRBJ2-1, the CDR3 gives the full variable domain: KAGVTQTPRYLIKTRGQQVTLSCSPISGHRSVSWYQQTPGQGLQFLFEYFSETQRNKGNFPGRFSGRQFSNSRSEMNVSTLELGDSALYLCASSLEIGTGGSEQFFGPGTRLTVL.

The V and J genes are TRBV7-3 and TRBJ1-3, with 8 positions matching TRBD1. The CDR3 is made up of 14 amino acids. Germline CDR1 is SGHTA and CDR2 is FQGTGA. Trimming took 5 bases from V and 3 from J; bases not matched to a gene: 3. In nucleotides, the CDR3 is TGTGCCAGCAGCCGACAGGGGCATGGAAACACCATATATTTT. It translates to CASSRQGHGNTIYF.

The CDR3 reads CASSTHPPGVWDNEQYF. The CDR3 region has the DNA TGTGCCAGCAGCACTCACCCTCCCGGGGTCTGGGACAACGAGCAGTACTTC. The chain carries TRBV6-4 and TRBJ2-7; the D gene is possibly TRBD1 (6 bases). CDR1 is MRHNA and CDR2 is SNTAGT in the germline V gene. The CDR3 is 17 amino acids. Trimming took off 6 bases at V and 5 bases at J, with 26 bases between the two ends.

This chain uses TRBV5-5 with TRBJ2-1, with TRBD2 matching 11 bases. Trimming removed 1 base from V and 7 bases from J; junction bases left unmatched: 4. The germline gives CDR1 SGHKS, CDR2 YYEKEE (reference sequence). The CDR3 runs 15 residues. CDR3 bases: TGTGCCAGCAGCTTGCGGGCTAGCGGGAGGAATGAGCAGTTCTTC. It yields the protein CASSLRASGRNEQFF.

As for this clone: Other DNA sequences of this sample code for an identical CDR3. J is TRBJ2-3 and V is TRBV9, with D possibly being TRBD1 (6 bases). Germline values: CDR1 SGDLS, CDR2 YYNGEE. The CDR3 is made up of 15 amino acids. V lost 1 base to trimming and J lost 0 bases, with 9 bases between them. DNA of the CDR3: TGTGCCAGCAGCGTACAGGGGTCTAGCACAGATACGCAGTATTTT. Protein sequence: CASSVQGSSTDTQYF.

V and J are TRBV28 and TRBJ1-2, with D unresolved. The V gene lost 1 base and the J gene lost 8 bases, with 8 bases spanning the gap. Germline CDR1 and CDR2: MDHEN and SYDVKM. The CDR3 length is 12 residues. This CDR3 reads CASSLSSVGYTF. The CDR3 bases are TGTGCCAGCAGTTTATCATCGGTCGGCTACACCTTC.

The V gene is TRBV11-2, the J gene TRBJ1-3; 7 bases are a match to TRBD1. With V trimmed by 7 bases and J by 4 bases, 13 bases remained unmatched. There are 16 residues in the CDR3. CDR1 is SGHAT and CDR2 is FQNNGV in the germline V gene. CDR3 DNA: TGTGCCAGCACCCAGGGAGCAGGGGGTATAGGAAACACCATATATTTT. This translates into CASTQGAGGIGNTIYF.

The chain combines TRBV7-2 with TRBJ2-5; 11 bases fit TRBD2. CDR3 length: 16 residues. Trimming at V came to 5 bases and at J to 0 bases, leaving 5 bases not matched to a gene. In germline, CDR1 is SGHTA, CDR2 FQGNSA. CDR3 sequence reads: CASSPGTSGHQETQYF. The CDR3 DNA reads as TGTGCCAGCAGCCCAGGGACTAGCGGACACCAAGAGACCCAGTACTTC. The entire variable domain, with the rest obtained from reference TRBV7-2 and TRBJ2-5, is as follows: GAGVSQSPSNKVTEKGKDVELRCDPISGHTALYWYRQSLGQGLEFLIYFQGNSAPDKSGLPSDRFSAERTGGSVSTLTIQRTQQEDSAVYLCASSPGTSGHQETQYFGPGTRLLVL.

The CDR3 region has the DNA TGCGCCAGCAGCTTGACAGGGGATCGTAGCGAAAAACTGTTTTTT. It translates to CASSLTGDRSEKLFF. The chain has TRBV5-1 and TRBJ1-4; 7 bases agree with TRBD1. This CDR3 has 15 amino acids. J lost 8 bases, V lost 1 base, and 8 bases had no gene match. Germline values: CDR1 SGHRS, CDR2 YFSETQ.

The chain uses TRBV6-5 and TRBJ2-5; D unresolved. V lost 6 bases, J lost 4 bases, and 9 bases lay in between. Germline CDR1 reads MNHEY; CDR2 reads SVGAGI. This CDR3 is 12 amino acids long. CDR3 in amino acids: CASSRVSETQYF. In DNA form, the CDR3 reads TGTGCCAGCAGCCGGGTCTCAGAGACCCAGTACTTC.

This clone has only a few counts. The J gene is TRBJ2-3, the V gene TRBV6-2 or TRBV6-3; 8 bases are a match to TRBD1. The V segment lost 2 bases and the J segment 7 bases; nucleotides outside the gene matches: 8. Per the germline V gene, CDR1 is MNHEY and CDR2 is SVGEGT. This CDR3 has 15 residues. The CDR3 sequence: CASSYDSGGRYTQYF. CDR3 DNA sequence: TGTGCCAGCAGTTACGATTCAGGGGGCAGGTATACGCAGTATTTT.

The chain joins TRBV11-2 to TRBJ2-1; D possibly corresponds to TRBD2 (6 bases). The V gene lost 6 bases and the J gene lost 6 bases, with 18 bases spanning the gap. The CDR3 spans 15 residues. Germline V gene lookup returns CDR1 SGHAT and CDR2 FQNNGV. CDR3 loop: CASRLTLGGANEQFF. CDR3 bases: TGTGCCAGCAGGTTGACCCTAGGCGGGGCCAATGAGCAGTTCTTC. The full variable domain, with the rest looked up from reference TRBV11-2 and TRBJ2-1, is EAGVAQSPRYKIIEKRQSVAFWCNPISGHATLYWYQQILGQGPKLLIQFQNNGVVDDSQLPKDRFSAERLKGVDSTLKIQPAKLEDSAVYLCASRLTLGGANEQFFGPGTRLTVL.

V usage is TRBV6-5 and J usage is TRBJ2-1, with 8 bases fitting TRBD2. CDR3 length equals 14 residues. The V and J ends lost 11 bases and 6 bases, in that order; junction bases with no gene match: 12. Per the germline V gene, CDR1 is MNHEY and CDR2 is SVGAGI. Here the CDR3 reads CASQAGGAVNEQFF. The CDR3 nucleotides read TGTGCCTCCCAGGCCGGGGGGGCCGTCAATGAGCAGTTCTTC.

Details on this clone: Its ends do not fully match the called genes, so a read error is possible. The V and J genes are TRBV24-1 and TRBJ2-1, with no clear D. The CDR3 length is 12 residues. Looked up from germline, CDR1 is KGHDR and CDR2 is SFDVKD. In nucleotides, the CDR3 is TGTGCCACCAGTGATACTGACTCCCCTACGATCTTC. This codes for CATSDTDSPTIF.

This chain uses TRBV5-1 with TRBJ2-2; tentatively, D is TRBD2 (5 bases). Trimming shortened V by 3 bases and J by 4 bases, and 7 bases separated the two germline ends. Germline loops: CDR1 SGHRS, CDR2 YFSETQ. The CDR3 extends over 13 amino acids. CDR3 sequence reads: CASSSRVTGELFF. The DNA for the CDR3 is TGCGCCAGCAGCTCGAGGGTCACCGGGGAGCTGTTTTTT.

A single count supports this clone. J is TRBJ2-2 and V is TRBV29-1; 7 nucleotides match TRBD1. This CDR3 has 16 residues. CDR1 is SQVTM and CDR2 is ANQGSEA in the germline V gene. The J segment lost 2 bases and the V segment lost 3 bases, leaving 9 bases of the junction unmatched. This CDR3 reads CSVEDRTGRNTGELFF. Written as DNA, the CDR3 is TGCAGCGTTGAGGACCGGACAGGCCGTAACACCGGGGAGCTGTTTTTT.

This sequence joins TRBV5-1 and TRBJ2-3; 8 nucleotides agree with TRBD1. Germline assignment: CDR1 SGHRS and CDR2 YFSETQ. V lost 9 bases, J lost 2 bases, and 8 bases stayed unmatched. The CDR3 sequence is 14 residues long. The CDR3, as DNA: TGCGCCACCTCTGCGGGACAGGCCACAGATACGCAGTATTTT. This encodes CATSAGQATDTQYF. The full variable domain, with the rest looked up from reference TRBV5-1 and TRBJ2-3, is KAGVTQTPRYLIKTRGQQVTLSCSPISGHRSVSWYQQTPGQGLQFLFEYFSETQRNKGNFPGRFSGRQFSNSRSEMNVSTLELGDSALYLCATSAGQATDTQYFGPGTRLTVL.

The chain links TRBV5-1 to TRBJ2-1, with a weak D call TRBD1 (6 bases). The CDR3 is 15 residues long. Trimming stripped 4 bases from V and 6 bases from J, with 17 bases between. Germline-derived CDR1 and CDR2 are SGHRS and YFSETQ. The CDR3 protein is CASSETDRPLNEQFF. CDR3 nucleotides: TGCGCCAGCAGCGAGACCGACAGGCCGCTCAATGAGCAGTTCTTC. Drawing the rest from reference TRBV5-1 and TRBJ2-1, the complete variable domain is KAGVTQTPRYLIKTRGQQVTLSCSPISGHRSVSWYQQTPGQGLQFLFEYFSETQRNKGNFPGRFSGRQFSNSRSEMNVSTLELGDSALYLCASSETDRPLNEQFFGPGTRLTVL.

The chain has TRBV28 and TRBJ2-1; TRBD2 agrees at 9 bases. The germline CDR1 and CDR2 sequences are MDHEN and SYDVKM. V shed 4 bases, J shed 6 bases, and the junction held 10 bases outside the gene matches. The CDR3 runs to 16 residues. CDR3 nucleotide sequence: TGTGCCAGCAGTTATGGGTCTCTAGCGGGGTCCAATGAGCAGTTCTTC. As protein: CASSYGSLAGSNEQFF.

The J gene is TRBJ1-2, the V gene TRBV12-3 or TRBV12-4; no clear D gene. Trimming pared 4 bases from V and 4 bases from J, leaving 10 bases between. This CDR3 region has 13 residues. CDR3: CASSWQVAYGYTF. The CDR3 coding sequence is TGTGCCAGCAGTTGGCAGGTGGCCTATGGCTACACCTTC.

This clone has only a few counts. This chain uses TRBV7-8 with TRBJ1-2; D is perhaps TRBD1 (6 bases). V lost 4 bases, J lost 0 bases, and 12 bases lay in between. The CDR3 spans 15 residues. In germline, CDR1 is SGHVS, CDR2 FQNEAQ. The CDR3 sequence is CASSWGGPANYGYTF. The CDR3, as DNA: TGTGCCAGCAGCTGGGGGGGGCCGGCTAACTATGGCTACACCTTC.

J is TRBJ1-1 and V is TRBV30, with TRBD1 as a possible D gene (5 bases). The CDR3 spans 13 residues. Per germline, CDR1 GTSNPN and CDR2 SVGIG (reference sequence). Deletions cut 0 bases from V and 4 bases from J, with 9 bases between. The CDR3 is CAWSVLGGTEAFF. The CDR3 nucleotides are TGTGCCTGGAGTGTACTGGGGGGCACTGAAGCTTTCTTT.

In its sample, this clone was seen a few times. J is TRBJ2-3 and V is TRBV7-3; the D is unclear. Trimming stripped 5 bases from V and 0 bases from J, with 6 bases between. This CDR3 has 13 residues. Germline V gene data show CDR1 as SGHTA and CDR2 as FQGTGA. The CDR3 is CASSEASTDTQYF. CDR3 DNA: TGTGCCAGCAGCGAAGCTAGCACAGATACGCAGTATTTT.

The chain is built from TRBV5-4 and TRBJ1-1; TRBD1 is a possible D gene (6 bases). The V gene lost 2 bases and the J gene lost 0 bases, with 20 bases spanning the gap. The CDR3 totals 18 residues. Germline-derived CDR1 and CDR2 are SGHNT and YYREEE (reference sequence). This CDR3 reads CASSLTAGGVLMNTEAFF. CDR3 nucleotide sequence: TGTGCCAGCAGCTTAACTGCGGGGGGCGTTTTGATGAACACTGAAGCTTTCTTT.

The rearrangement uses TRBV12-5 and TRBJ2-2; no definite D call. Germline lookup yields CDR1 LGHNT and CDR2 FRNRAP. The CDR3 runs to 16 residues. V was shortened by 2 bases and J by 4 bases, with 14 bases between the two germline ends. In DNA form, the CDR3 reads TGTGCTAGTGGTTTGAGCTCTTCTAGGATCACCGGGGAGCTGTTTTTT. It translates to CASGLSSSRITGELFF.

This clone was seen a handful of times. The chain recombines TRBV29-1 with TRBJ2-3; D might be TRBD2 (7 bases). In germline, CDR1 is SQVTM, CDR2 ANQGSEA. V gave up 1 base and J gave up 8 bases, with 16 bases separating them. The CDR3 runs 14 residues. The chain's CDR3 is CSVEAGGPSSTQYF. CDR3 coding DNA: TGCAGCGTTGAAGCGGGGGGCCCATCATCTACGCAGTATTTT.

The CDR3 loop is CASSLASAPYNEQFF. In nucleotides, the CDR3 is TGTGCCAGCAGCTTAGCTAGCGCCCCCTACAATGAGCAGTTCTTC. This sequence joins TRBV7-2 and TRBJ2-1, with D perhaps TRBD2 (5 bases). V lost 0 bases, J lost 2 bases, and 8 bases lay in between. The CDR3 consists of 15 residues. CDR1 SGHTA and CDR2 FQGNSA come from the germline V gene.